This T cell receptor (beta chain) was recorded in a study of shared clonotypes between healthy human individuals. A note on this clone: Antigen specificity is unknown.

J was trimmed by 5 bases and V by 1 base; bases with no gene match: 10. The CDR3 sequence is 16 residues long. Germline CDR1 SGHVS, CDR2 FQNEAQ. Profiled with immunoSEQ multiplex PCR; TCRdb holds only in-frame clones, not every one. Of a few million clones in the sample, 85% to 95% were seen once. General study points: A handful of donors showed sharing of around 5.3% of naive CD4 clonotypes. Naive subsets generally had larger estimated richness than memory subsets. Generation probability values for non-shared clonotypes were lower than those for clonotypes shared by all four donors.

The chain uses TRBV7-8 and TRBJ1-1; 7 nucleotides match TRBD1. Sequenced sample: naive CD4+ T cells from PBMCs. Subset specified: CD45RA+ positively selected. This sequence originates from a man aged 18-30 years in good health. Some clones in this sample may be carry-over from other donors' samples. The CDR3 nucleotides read TGTGCCAGCAGCTTAGACCGACAGGGCATCGGAACTGAAGCTTTCTTT. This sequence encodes CASSLDRQGIGTEAFF.